This T cell receptor beta chain was observed in a study of T cell responses to AZD1222 COVID-19 vaccine. Overall study context: Researchers grouped second doses given at about 4 or about 12 weeks into one pool. Notes on the study in general: Donors in the cohort were predominantly white British and more often female, and clonal diversity was possibly underestimated. Just a handful of AZD1222 recipients were seropositive at baseline. Close to half of spike-specific TCRs reportedly recognize unmutated variant regions.

Germline CDR1 reads LGHDT; CDR2 reads YNNKEL (reference sequence). This CDR3 has 14 residues. V lost 3 bases, J lost 4 bases, and 13 bases lay in between. Profiled with immunoSEQ multiplex PCR; TCRdb holds only in-frame clones, not every one. This sample has about 140,000 clones, with over 85% found just once. Worth noting for this clone: Its antigen is not identified.

This receptor was obtained from an adult in good health. V and J are TRBV3-1 (or the pseudogene TRBV3-2) and TRBJ2-7; D is possibly TRBD1 (6 bases). Sequencing used peripheral blood, obtained on day 0 of AZD1222 vaccination. The CDR3 spells CASSHQGIRYEQYF. The CDR3 DNA reads TGTGCCAGCAGCCATCAGGGGATAAGATACGAGCAGTACTTC.